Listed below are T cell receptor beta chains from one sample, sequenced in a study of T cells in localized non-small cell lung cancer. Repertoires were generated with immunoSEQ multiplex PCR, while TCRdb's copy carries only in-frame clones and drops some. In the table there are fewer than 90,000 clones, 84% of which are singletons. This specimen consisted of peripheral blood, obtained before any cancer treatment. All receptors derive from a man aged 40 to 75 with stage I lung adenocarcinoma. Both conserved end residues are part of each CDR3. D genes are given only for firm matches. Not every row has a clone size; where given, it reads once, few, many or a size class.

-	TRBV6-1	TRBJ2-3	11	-	CASGRADTQYF	TGTGCCAGTGGACGCGCAGATACGCAGTATTTT
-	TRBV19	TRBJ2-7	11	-	CASKFRDEQYF	TGTGCCAGTAAGTTCAGGGACGAGCAGTACTTC
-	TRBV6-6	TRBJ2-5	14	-	CASSYRGMPETQYF	TGTGCCAGCAGCTATCGGGGCATGCCAGAGACCCAGTACTTC
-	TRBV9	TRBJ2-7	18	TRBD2	CASSVSPGAGEDGYEQYF	TGTGCCAGCAGCGTTTCCCCCGGAGCGGGGGAAGATGGCTACGAGCAGTACTTC
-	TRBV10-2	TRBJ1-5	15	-	CASADDGGYWQPQHF	TGCGCCAGCGCCGACGATGGGGGGTACTGGCAGCCCCAGCATTTT
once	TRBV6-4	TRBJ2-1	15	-	CASSDRATSYNEQFF	TGTGCCAGCAGTGATCGTGCTACCTCCTACAATGAGCAGTTCTTC
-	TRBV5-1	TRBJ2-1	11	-	CASSGGLFEVF	TGCGCCAGCAGCGGCGGGCTTTTCGAGGTCTTC
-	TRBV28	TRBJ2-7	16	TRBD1	CASSTPGQGVPYEQYF	TGTGCCAGCAGTACTCCGGGACAGGGGGTTCCCTACGAGCAGTACTTC
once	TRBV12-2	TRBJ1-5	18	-	CASRLVIVSGHPNQPQHF	TGTGCAAGTCGCTTAGTTATCGTTTCGGGGCATCCCAATCAGCCCCAGCATTTT
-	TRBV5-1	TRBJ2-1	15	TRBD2	CASSPDPSGGAGQFF	TGCGCCAGCAGCCCGGACCCTAGCGGGGGTGCGGGGCAGTTCTTC
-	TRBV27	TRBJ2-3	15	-	CASSLGFRGGDTQYF	TGTGCCAGCAGTTTAGGTTTCCGGGGAGGAGATACGCAGTATTTT
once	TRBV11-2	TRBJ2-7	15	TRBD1	CASSHFRDRFYEQYF	TGTGCCAGCAGCCACTTCCGGGACAGGTTCTACGAGCAGTACTTC
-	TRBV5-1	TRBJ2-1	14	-	CASCVASANNEQFF	TGCGCCAGCTGCGTCGCTAGCGCTAACAATGAGCAGTTCTTC
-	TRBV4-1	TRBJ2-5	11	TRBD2	CASAGEETQYF	TGCGCCTCGGCGGGAGAAGAGACCCAGTACTTC
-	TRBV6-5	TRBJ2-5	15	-	CASSYRGQPKETQYF	TGTGCCAGCAGTTACCGTGGACAGCCTAAAGAGACCCAGTACTTC
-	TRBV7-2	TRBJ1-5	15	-	CASSSLLSFRQPQHF	TGTGCCAGCAGCAGTCTATTGAGTTTTCGACAGCCCCAGCATTTT
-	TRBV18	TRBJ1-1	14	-	CASSPNPSNTEAFF	TGTGCCAGCTCACCGAACCCTTCGAACACTGAAGCTTTCTTT
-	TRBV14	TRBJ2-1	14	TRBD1	CASSQYQGQNEQFF	TGTGCCAGCAGCCAATACCAGGGACAGAATGAGCAGTTCTTC
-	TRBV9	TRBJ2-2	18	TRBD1	CASSQMFGQAENTGELFF	TGTGCCAGCAGCCAAATGTTCGGACAGGCTGAGAACACCGGGGAGCTGTTTTTT
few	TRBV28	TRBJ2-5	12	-	CASRTPLGPQYF	TGTGCCAGCAGAACTCCTCTGGGCCCCCAGTACTTC
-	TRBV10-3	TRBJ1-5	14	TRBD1	CATQWGTGNQPQHF	TGTGCCACCCAATGGGGGACAGGGAATCAGCCCCAGCATTTT
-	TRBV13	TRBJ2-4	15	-	CASSLWGSGENIQYF	TGTGCCAGCAGCTTATGGGGCTCGGGAGAAAACATTCAGTACTTC